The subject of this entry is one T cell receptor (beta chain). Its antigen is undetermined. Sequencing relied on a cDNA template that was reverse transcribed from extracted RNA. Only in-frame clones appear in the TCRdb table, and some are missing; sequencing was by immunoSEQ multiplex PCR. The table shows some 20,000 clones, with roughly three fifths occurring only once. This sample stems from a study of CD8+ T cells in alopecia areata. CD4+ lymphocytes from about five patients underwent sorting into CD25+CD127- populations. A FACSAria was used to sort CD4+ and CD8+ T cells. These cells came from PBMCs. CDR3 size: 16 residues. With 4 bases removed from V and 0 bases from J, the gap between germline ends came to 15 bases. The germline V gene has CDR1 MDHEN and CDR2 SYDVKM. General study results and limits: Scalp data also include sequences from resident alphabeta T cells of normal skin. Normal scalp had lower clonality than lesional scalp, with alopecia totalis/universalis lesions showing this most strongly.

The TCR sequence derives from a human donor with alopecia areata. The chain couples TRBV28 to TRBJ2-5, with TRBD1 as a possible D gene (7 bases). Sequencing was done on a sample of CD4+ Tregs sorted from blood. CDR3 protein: CASSWRDSWYQETQYF. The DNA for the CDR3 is TGTGCCAGCAGTTGGAGGGACAGTTGGTACCAAGAGACCCAGTACTTC.